This TCR beta chain was captured in a study of cytomegalovirus exposure and HLA in healthy donors. Study observations and caveats: Productive rates of about 90% or about 30% were seen for most TCR beta V segments in an earlier analysis.

Comment on this clone: The antigen is unknown.

Primers included in the PCR were 60 Vbeta and 13 Jbeta primers. Profiling relied on immunoSEQ multiplex PCR, and the TCRdb table lists in-frame clones only, not all of them. The sample consists of about 150,000 clones, around four fifths of them appearing once. This CDR3 contains 15 residues. In germline, CDR1 is KGHSH, CDR2 LQKENI. Unmatched junction bases numbered 7, after V lost 6 bases and J lost 4 bases. The TCR was taken from a woman aged 25 to 45 in good health and CMV-seronegative. This chain links TRBV18 with TRBJ2-5, with 11 positions matching TRBD1. The specimen sequenced was PBMCs. The CDR3 is CASSRRTGGGETQYF. CDR3 DNA: TGTGCCAGCTCGCGTAGGACAGGGGGCGGAGAGACCCAGTACTTC.